Listed below are T cell receptor beta chains from one sample, sequenced in a study of beta chain features in type 1 diabetes. Assay used: immunoSEQ multiplex PCR; TCRdb lists only in-frame clones, some missing. Among more than 300,000 clones listed, around 9.7% were seen once. The sequenced material came from central memory CD4+ T cells from blood. The receptors derive from a man aged 25-40 years with type 1 diabetes. Each CDR3 is given with its conserved first and last residue. The D gene is left open where the match is weak. Size is stated for part of the rows, as once, few or many counts, or as a class when the clone is expanded.

V gene	D gene	clone size	J gene	CDR3 DNA	CDR3 protein
TRBV27	.	.	TRBJ1-4	TGTGCCAGCAGTTTAGTGGGTGCAACTAATGAAAAACTGTTTTTT	CASSLVGATNEKLFF
TRBV6-6	.	many	TRBJ2-2	TGTGCCAGCAAACGGGGTAGCGGAGACCTCACCGGGGAGCTGTTTTTT	CASKRGSGDLTGELFF
TRBV7-2	.	few	TRBJ2-7	TGTGCCAGCAGCTTAGCGCACGGACACCAATACGAGCAGTACTTC	CASSLAHGHQYEQYF
TRBV15	.	few	TRBJ1-1	TGTGCCACCAGCAGAGATCCCCAGGTGAACACTGAAGCTTTCTTT	CATSRDPQVNTEAFF
TRBV7-2	TRBD2	.	TRBJ2-5	TGTGCCAGCAGCTTAGTGTCCACTAGCGGGGGGGCAGACGAGACCCAGTACTTC	CASSLVSTSGGADETQYF
TRBV11-2	.	.	TRBJ2-7	TGTGCCAGCAGCTTTGGCACTTCCTACGAGCAGTACTTC	CASSFGTSYEQYF
TRBV14	.	.	TRBJ1-2	TGTGCCAGCAGCCAAGGGACAGCCCTAGGTTGGGGCTACACCTTC	CASSQGTALGWGYTF
TRBV7-2	TRBD2	few	TRBJ2-3	TGTGCCAGCAGCTTAGCCCTAGCGGGGGGGCAGGCAGATACGCAGTATTTT	CASSLALAGGQADTQYF
TRBV30	TRBD1	.	TRBJ1-1	TGTGCCTGGAGGATTCAGGGGGCGACTGAAGCTTTCTTT	CAWRIQGATEAFF
TRBV27	.	few	TRBJ1-3	TGTGCCAGCAGGGGGGGTCCTGCGGGAATGTCTGGAAACACCATATATTTT	CASRGGPAGMSGNTIYF
TRBV7-2	.	.	TRBJ2-7	TGTGCCAGCAGCTTAACAGCGGGCGAGCAGTACTTC	CASSLTAGEQYF
TRBV11-2	TRBD2	few	TRBJ2-1	TGTGCCAGCAGCCGCACTAGCGGGGCCAACAATGAGCAGTTCTTC	CASSRTSGANNEQFF
TRBV21-1	.	.	TRBJ2-7	TGTGCCAGCAGCAAACCCGAGGGACAGGGACTATCCTACGAGCAGTACTTC	CASSKPEGQGLSYEQYF
TRBV4-3	.	.	TRBJ2-3	TGCGCCAGCAGCCAAAACCCCCCAGGGGGAGGGGCGCGGTCAGATACGCAGTATTTT	CASSQNPPGGGARSDTQYF
TRBV2	.	few	TRBJ1-1	TGTGCCAGCAGTGTAGAGACAGGTCTTGAAGCTTTCTTT	CASSVETGLEAFF
TRBV5-1	TRBD1	few	TRBJ2-7	TGCGCCAGCAGGTCCGGGACAGGGACATACGAGCAGTACTTC	CASRSGTGTYEQYF
TRBV5-1	.	few	TRBJ2-3	TGCGCCAGCAGCTTGAGCGAGGGGGAAGATACGCAGTATTTT	CASSLSEGEDTQYF
TRBV18	.	.	TRBJ2-7	TGTGCCAGCTCACCACAGTGGGGGGAGCAGTACTTC	CASSPQWGEQYF
TRBV4-3	.	many	TRBJ2-6	TGCGCCAGCAGCCAAGAACACAGTCTCTCTGGGGCCAACGTCCTGACTTTC	CASSQEHSLSGANVLTF
TRBV18	TRBD1	.	TRBJ1-2	TGTGCCAGCTCCTCAATCGAGGGGGCTCGATATGGCTACACCTTC	CASSSIEGARYGYTF
TRBV7-8	.	many	TRBJ2-1	TGTGCCAGCAGCCCCACGGCCCCGGGGGACACTGAGCAGTTCTTC	CASSPTAPGDTEQFF
TRBV7-9	.	.	TRBJ2-3	TGTGCCAGCAGCTTAGTGACAGCTCATACAGATACGCAGTATTTT	CASSLVTAHTDTQYF
TRBV6-5	.	few	TRBJ1-2	TGTGCCAGCCCTTCCAGGGGATCCAAATATGGCTACACCTTC	CASPSRGSKYGYTF
TRBV5-6	.	.	TRBJ1-1	TGTGCCAGCAGGGTGGGACAGAACACTGAAGCTTTCTTT	CASRVGQNTEAFF
TRBV5-6	.	few	TRBJ2-2	TGTGCCAGCAGCGGGGGACCAAACATAATTCGCCGGGAGCTGTTTTTT	CASSGGPNIIRRELFF
TRBV7-8	.	few	TRBJ1-1	TGTGCCAGCAGCTTAGCGGGTGCTGAGACTGAAGCTTTCTTT	CASSLAGAETEAFF
TRBV7-9	.	many	TRBJ1-2	TGTGCCAGCAGCTTCGGGGCAGGGGAAAGTGGCTACACCTTC	CASSFGAGESGYTF
TRBV5-6	TRBD2	.	TRBJ2-1	TGTGCCAGCAGCTCCTGGACTAGCGGCGGTATACCGTTCTTC	CASSSWTSGGIPFF
TRBV19	TRBD1	.	TRBJ2-3	TGTGCCAGTAGTGATTTCAGGGGGACAGATACGCAGTATTTT	CASSDFRGTDTQYF
TRBV5-1	.	many	TRBJ2-3	TGCGCCAGCAGCTCCACCCACCGCGGGACAGATACGCAGTATTTT	CASSSTHRGTDTQYF
TRBV5-8	.	.	TRBJ1-4	TGTGCCAGCAGCTTGGCGGGGAGTGAAAAACTGTTTTTT	CASSLAGSEKLFF
TRBV18	TRBD1	.	TRBJ2-2	TGTGCCAGCTCATATCGTCAAGGGACAGGGGGCACCGGGGAGCTGTTTTTT	CASSYRQGTGGTGELFF
TRBV4-3	TRBD1	few	TRBJ2-2	TGCGCCAGCAGCCAAGCCGTAGACAGGGTTGACACCGGGGAGCTGTTTTTT	CASSQAVDRVDTGELFF
TRBV7-9	TRBD1	many	TRBJ1-1	TGTGCCAGCAGCTCGACAGGGGGGCTGAACACTGAAGCTTTCTTT	CASSSTGGLNTEAFF
TRBV7-6	.	few	TRBJ2-5	TGTGCCAGCAGCTTAAACCAAGAGACCCAGTACTTC	CASSLNQETQYF
TRBV6-5	TRBD2	.	TRBJ2-1	TGTGCCACCCGACTAGCGGGGGAAATCAGGGGTGAGCAGTTCTTC	CATRLAGEIRGEQFF
TRBV28	.	many	TRBJ2-4	TGTGCCAGCAGGACTAGGAGGAACATTCAGTACTTC	CASRTRRNIQYF
TRBV6-1	.	.	TRBJ1-6	TGTGCCAGCAGTGAATTGGGGAATATGCGTTCACCCCTCCACTTT	CASSELGNMRSPLHF
TRBV10-3	.	.	TRBJ1-1	TGTGCCATCACCCGGACAGAGAACACTGAAGCTTTCTTT	CAITRTENTEAFF
TRBV25-1	.	few	TRBJ1-6	TGTGCCAGCAGGGCGAGCCAAGGGAATTCACCCCTCCACTTT	CASRASQGNSPLHF
TRBV5-6	.	few	TRBJ2-1	TGTGCCAGCAGCAAGGTCGAATACAATGAGCAGTTCTTC	CASSKVEYNEQFF
TRBV7-7	.	many	TRBJ2-1	TGTGCTAGCAGCTCCGCGGTAAGCGATGAGCAGTTCTTC	CASSSAVSDEQFF
TRBV11-2	.	.	TRBJ1-2	TGTGCCAGCAGCTTAGAGCACAGGCGTAACTATGGCTACACCTTC	CASSLEHRRNYGYTF
TRBV7-6	.	.	TRBJ1-1	TGTGCCAGCAGCTTAGCGGAAATGAACACTGAAGCTTTCTTT	CASSLAEMNTEAFF
TRBV2	TRBD1	.	TRBJ1-5	TGTGCCAGCAGCTGGGACAGGGCGGATCAGCCCCAGCATTTT	CASSWDRADQPQHF
TRBV19	.	few	TRBJ2-1	TGTGCCAGTAGCCCCTGGTCGGGGGTGTACAATGAGCAGTTCTTC	CASSPWSGVYNEQFF
TRBV11-3	.	few	TRBJ2-7	TGTGCCAGCTCCGGAGCGGTGGGTGAGCAGTACTTC	CASSGAVGEQYF
TRBV2	.	.	TRBJ2-1	TGTGCCAGCAGTGTTGACTATACCTACAATGAGCAGTTCTTC	CASSVDYTYNEQFF
TRBV28	.	few	TRBJ1-6	TGTGCCAGCAATGCCAATAATTCACCCCTCCACTTT	CASNANNSPLHF
TRBV6-6	TRBD2	.	TRBJ2-7	TGTGCCAGCAGTGACTCTAGCGGGGGTTCTTACGAGCAGTACTTC	CASSDSSGGSYEQYF
TRBV7-9	.	.	TRBJ2-6	TGTGCCAGCAGCGCAACTCAGCCCGGATCCGGGGCCAACGTCCTGACTTTC	CASSATQPGSGANVLTF
TRBV11-2	.	few	TRBJ2-5	TGTGCCAGCAGCCCACACCGCTACAGGGAAGCTGAGACCCAGTACTTC	CASSPHRYREAETQYF
TRBV27	.	few	TRBJ1-3	TGTGCCAGCCATCGCCACAGGGCAGTAAACACCATATATTTT	CASHRHRAVNTIYF
TRBV7-2	.	few	TRBJ1-2	TGTGCCAGCAGCTTATCGGCAATAGGGACTAACTATGGCTACACCTTC	CASSLSAIGTNYGYTF
TRBV25-1	TRBD1	.	TRBJ2-7	TGTGCCACCCGGCCCAACAGGGACAGGGGGAATTACGAGCAGTACTTC	CATRPNRDRGNYEQYF